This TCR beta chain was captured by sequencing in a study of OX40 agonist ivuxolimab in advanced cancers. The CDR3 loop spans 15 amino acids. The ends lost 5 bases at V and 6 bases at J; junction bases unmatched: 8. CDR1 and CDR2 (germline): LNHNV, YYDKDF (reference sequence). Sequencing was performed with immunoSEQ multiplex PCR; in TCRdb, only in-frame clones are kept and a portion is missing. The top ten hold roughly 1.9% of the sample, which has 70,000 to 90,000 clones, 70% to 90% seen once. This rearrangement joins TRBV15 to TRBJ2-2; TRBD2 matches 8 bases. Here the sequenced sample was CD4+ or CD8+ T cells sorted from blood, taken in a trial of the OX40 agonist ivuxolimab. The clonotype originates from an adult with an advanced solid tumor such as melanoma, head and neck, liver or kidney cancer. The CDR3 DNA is TGTGCCACCAGCGGAGCGGGGGATTTAGCCGGGGAGCTGTTTTTT. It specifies CATSGAGDLAGELFF.